This T cell receptor beta chain derives from a study of stem cell transplantation in POMP-related autoinflammatory disease. For the study at large: Pre-transplant patients had naive-skewed CD4+ T cells and few CD8+ T cells. Study-wide points: A trend toward lower repertoire diversity and greater clonality appeared in every analyzed T-cell subset of PRAID patients.

The repertoire was sequenced with immunoSEQ multiplex PCR; TCRdb's copy has only in-frame clones and lacks some. The sample carries more than 20,000 clones, roughly four fifths recorded once. Notes on this clone: Its target is unknown.

Germline loops: CDR1 LGHNA, CDR2 YNFKEQ. Trimming removed 0 bases from V and 3 bases from J; junction bases left unmatched: 10. This CDR3 spans 20 amino acids. The source is a human donor with POMP-related autoinflammation and immune dysregulation (PRAID). The genes are TRBV4-2 and TRBJ2-1, with TRBD2 matching 14 bases. Specimen: CD4+ T cells from PBMCs, collected before stem cell transplantation. The DNA of the CDR3 is TGTGCCAGCAGCCAAGATTTGGGTGGACTAGCGGGGGGACACTACAATGAGCAGTTCTTC. This encodes CASSQDLGGLAGGHYNEQFF.